This entry concerns a single TCR beta chain. Germline V lookup: CDR1 SGHKS, CDR2 YYEKEE (reference sequence). The CDR3 sequence is 17 residues long. V was cut by 2 bases and J by 3 bases, with 15 bases left in between. This specimen comes from a study of blood T cell repertoires in COVID-19. The overall study: The samples span acute and convalescent COVID-19 from the United States, Italy and Spain. T cells, B-cell-depleted T cells, or PBMCs supplied cDNA or gDNA.

In the source study's methods: Amplified reference gene primers provided the basis for estimating nucleated cell counts. Sequencing used immunoSEQ multiplex PCR; TCRdb keeps in-frame clones, though not all of them. That table furnishes V, J and clone size, whereas the DNA furnished D and trimming. The table lists about 670,000 clones, 70% to 90% of them singletons. The specimen sequenced was peripheral blood. The TCR sequence derives from a woman aged 18-29 years with acute or convalescent COVID-19. The chain combines TRBV5-5 with TRBJ2-6, with D unresolved. The CDR3 nucleotides read TGTGCCAGCAGCTTAGGCGGTGTCTTGGGTGGGGCCAACGTCCTGACTTTC. Translation gives CASSLGGVLGGANVLTF.